The 13 T cell receptor beta chains presented below share a single source sample, sequenced in a study of blood T cells in healthy people across ages. Alongside a J-beta primer mix, a sample-barcoded 5' primer served in a second PCR lasting about 6 to 12 cycles. TCRdb re-derived calls from the 5' RACE reads in MiXCR, one entry per CDR3 protein. There are around 970,000 distinct CDR3 sequences in the sample; just over 50% occur only once, and about 22% lies in the top ten. Specimen: blood. These receptors all come from an older woman in good health.

This clonotype is a singleton in its sample. The chain combines TRBV29-1 with TRBJ1-2; 7 bases fit TRBD1. The CDR3 is made up of 13 amino acids. The trim removed 5 bases at V and 1 base at J, leaving 4 bases unmatched. From germline, CDR1 is SQVTM and CDR2 ANQGSEA. The CDR3 DNA follows: TGCAGCGTTCGTCGGGACAGTAACTATGGCTACACCTTC. This gives the protein CSVRRDSNYGYTF.

Regarding this clonotype: The junction departs from the called germline gene at one end, perhaps through a read error. This rearrangement joins TRBV4-1 to TRBJ2-3; a possible D gene is TRBD1 (7 bases). From germline, CDR1 is MGHRA and CDR2 YSYEKL. This CDR3 has 19 residues. The CDR3 region has the DNA TGCGCCAGCAGCCGAACGATCCCTTCGGGGGCATTCGGGACAGCTACGCAGTATTTT. Amino acid sequence: CASSRTIPSGAFGTATQYF.

The chain combines TRBV5-5 with TRBJ1-5; TRBD1 matches at 8 bases. V lost 0 bases, J lost 6 bases, and 14 bases stayed unmatched. The germline CDR1 and CDR2 sequences are SGHKS and YYEKEE (reference sequence). CDR3 length: 18 amino acids. For the CDR3, the DNA is TGTGCCAGCAGCTTGGGCCTGGGGACAGGTTCCCCAGGTCAGCCCCAGCATTTT. Translation gives CASSLGLGTGSPGQPQHF.

As concerns this clonotype: Relative to the germline gene, one junction end is altered; a read error may explain this. The chain uses TRBV3-1 and TRBJ2-5; D is unresolved. Germline CDR1 and CDR2: LGHDT and YNNKEL (reference sequence). The CDR3 consists of 14 residues. CDR3 loop: CASNQDPVLETQYF. In DNA, the CDR3 is TGTGCCAGCAACCAAGATCCTGTCCTCGAGACCCAGTACTTC.

This clonotype appeared a few times. The chain joins TRBV13 to TRBJ2-3, with D unresolved. Germline CDR1 PRHDT, CDR2 FYEKMQ (reference sequence). The CDR3 consists of 14 residues. V shed 6 bases and J shed 5 bases, with 15 bases lying between them. As DNA, the CDR3 is TGTGCCAGCAGTCCCGCGCGTAACTTAGATACGCAGTATTTT. It encodes CASSPARNLDTQYF.

The sample holds a few counts of this clonotype. The V gene is TRBV3-1, the J gene TRBJ2-5; D gene uncertain. The germline V gene encodes CDR1 LGHDT and CDR2 YNNKEL (reference sequence). This CDR3 is 13 amino acids long. Trimming took off 4 bases at V and 5 bases at J, with 11 bases between the two ends. CDR3 loop: CASSPASRETQYF. Written as DNA, the CDR3 is TGTGCCAGCAGCCCGGCGAGTCGGGAGACCCAGTACTTC.

The chain uses TRBV11-2 and TRBJ1-1; D gene ambiguous. The CDR3 runs to 15 residues. V was clipped by 3 bases and J by 3 bases, with 14 bases between them. CDR1 and CDR2 (germline): SGHAT, FQNNGV. The CDR3 is CASSLTEAGDTEAFF. The DNA of the CDR3 is TGTGCCAGCAGCTTGACGGAGGCAGGTGACACTGAAGCTTTCTTT.

This clonotype was counted once. The chain recombines TRBV6-2 or TRBV6-3 with TRBJ2-4, with D possibly being TRBD1 (5 bases). The tail of the sequence fits TRBJ2-5 better, so the J call may be wrong. Germline-derived CDR1 and CDR2 are MNHEY and SVGEGT. The CDR3 is 15 residues long. The CDR3 is CASAAVDWGEETQYF. DNA of the CDR3: TGTGCCAGCGCCGCCGTGGATTGGGGCGAAGAGACCCAGTACTTC.

The chain is built from TRBV5-1 and TRBJ2-7; D perhaps matches TRBD2 (5 bases). The CDR3 sequence is 14 residues long. Germline values: CDR1 SGHRS, CDR2 YFSETQ. V lost 0 bases, J lost 6 bases, and 13 bases lay in between. The CDR3 loop is CASSLAPGSFEQYF. The CDR3 DNA follows: TGCGCCAGCAGCTTGGCCCCTGGGAGTTTCGAGCAGTACTTC.

The chain has TRBV6-6 and TRBJ2-2; 7 bases are a match to TRBD2. V shed 2 bases, J shed 0 bases, and the junction held 6 bases outside the gene matches. This CDR3 region has 17 residues. Germline V gene data show CDR1 as MNHNY and CDR2 as SVGAGI (reference sequence). Here the CDR3 reads CASSYEPSGSNTGELFF. In nucleotides, the CDR3 is TGTGCCAGCAGTTACGAACCTAGCGGTTCGAACACCGGGGAGCTGTTTTTT.

The chain couples TRBV4-3 to TRBJ2-4, with D perhaps matching TRBD2 (6 bases). The DNA end is a closer match to TRBJ2-7, so the J assignment may be wrong. CDR1 LGHNA and CDR2 YSLEER come from the germline V gene. The CDR3 has 16 residues. The CDR3 spells CASSQDWRADTYEQYF. In DNA, the CDR3 is TGCGCCAGCAGCCAAGATTGGAGGGCCGATACCTACGAGCAGTACTTC.

CDR3 residues: CASTLGTEAFF. The DNA of the CDR3 is TGTGCCAGCACCTTAGGCACTGAAGCTTTCTTT. This chain uses TRBV12-3 or TRBV12-4 with TRBJ1-1; D gene uncertain. CDR3 size: 11 residues. V was clipped by 7 bases and J by 4 bases, with 7 bases between them.

The V call is TRBV29-1, the J call TRBJ2-7; TRBD2 matches 16 bases. The CDR3 has 15 amino acids. Germline V lookup: CDR1 SQVTM, CDR2 ANQGSEA. Trimming at V came to 6 bases and at J to 7 bases, leaving 9 bases not matched to a gene. The CDR3 is CSVGTSGRGRNEQYF. The CDR3 DNA sequence: TGCAGCGTGGGGACTAGCGGGAGGGGGAGGAATGAGCAGTACTTC.